The 22 T cell receptor beta chains presented below share a single source sample, sequenced in a study of cytomegalovirus exposure and HLA in healthy donors. PCR used 60 Vbeta primers and 13 Jbeta primers. Using immunoSEQ multiplex PCR, the repertoire was profiled, and TCRdb retains in-frame clones only, with some absent. Here the sample spans 180,000 or so clones, roughly a tenth being singletons. The sequenced sample consisted of PBMCs. All receptors come from a woman in her twenties or thirties in good health and CMV-seropositive.

A few counts support this clone. V is TRBV19 and J is TRBJ1-5; no definite D call. The CDR3 spans 16 residues. Trimming took 3 bases from V and 0 from J, leaving 12 bases between them. Germline V gene data show CDR1 as LNHDA and CDR2 as SQIVND (reference sequence). The CDR3 loop reads CASSIPRLYSNQPQHF. CDR3 nucleotide sequence: TGTGCCAGTAGTATCCCGAGGCTCTATAGCAATCAGCCCCAGCATTTT. The complete variable domain, with remaining parts taken from reference TRBV19 and TRBJ1-5, reads DGGITQSPKYLFRKEGQNVTLSCEQNLNHDAMYWYRQDPGQGLRLIYYSQIVNDFQKGDIAEGYSVSREKKESFPLTVTSAQKNPTAFYLCASSIPRLYSNQPQHFGDGTRLSIL.

This clone was observed at least ten times. The genes are TRBV2 and TRBJ1-5; 9 nucleotides agree with TRBD1. CDR3 length: 16 amino acids. Germline V gene lookup returns CDR1 SNHLY and CDR2 FYNNEI. Trimming took 5 bases from V and 1 from J; bases not matched to a gene: 6. For the CDR3, the DNA is TGTGCCAGCAGTAAACAGGGGGCGCAGAGCAATCAGCCCCAGCATTTT. Translation: CASSKQGAQSNQPQHF.

This clone occurred a few times. The V call is TRBV29-1, the J call TRBJ2-3, with D unclear. Trimming removed 8 bases from V and 2 bases from J, with 20 bases in between. Germline CDR1 is SQVTM and CDR2 is ANQGSEA. The CDR3 runs to 15 residues. CDR3 protein: CSLALVKDPTDTQYF. DNA of the CDR3: TGCAGCCTTGCCCTAGTCAAAGACCCCACAGATACGCAGTATTTT.

This clone was seen only a few times. The chain recombines TRBV11-2 with TRBJ2-1; maybe TRBD1 (6 bases). Trimming left V 0 bases short and J 9 bases short, with 9 bases between. This CDR3 contains 13 residues. Germline CDR1 SGHAT, CDR2 FQNNGV. DNA for the CDR3: TGTGCCAGCAGCTTAGACAGGGGTAGTGAGCAGTTCTTC. This encodes CASSLDRGSEQFF.

The rearrangement links TRBV6-6 to TRBJ1-1; possible D gene TRBD1, 6 bases. V dropped 2 bases and J dropped 1 base, with 8 bases sitting between them. CDR3 length equals 14 residues. Germline CDR1 is MNHNY and CDR2 is SVGAGI (reference sequence). The CDR3 DNA sequence: TGTGCCAGCAGTTACCTGGGGGCGAACACTGAAGCTTTCTTT. Amino acid sequence: CASSYLGANTEAFF.

The sample holds a few counts of this clone. The gene calls are TRBV6-1 and TRBJ1-2; 10 bases align to TRBD1. Germline V gene data show CDR1 as MNHNS and CDR2 as SASEGT. Trimming took 3 bases from V and 6 from J; bases not matched to a gene: 19. This CDR3 region has 19 residues. CDR3 protein: CASSDTMIDRGLIHDGYTF. In DNA, the CDR3 is TGTGCCAGCAGTGATACGATGATTGACAGGGGGCTAATCCATGATGGCTACACCTTC.

This clone turned up a few times. This chain connects TRBV14 to TRBJ2-5, with D possibly matching TRBD1 (6 bases). This CDR3 spans 14 amino acids. Trimming left V 1 base short and J 6 bases short, with 12 bases between. Per the germline V gene, CDR1 is SGHDN and CDR2 is FVKESK. The CDR3 DNA sequence: TGTGCCAGCAGCCAAGTCTCTACAGGGCAGACCCAGTACTTC. Its translation: CASSQVSTGQTQYF. Variable domain in full (rest from reference TRBV14 and TRBJ2-5): EAGVTQFPSHSVIEKGQTVTLRCDPISGHDNLYWYRRVMGKEIKFLLHFVKESKQDESGMPNNRFLAERTGGTYSTLKVQPAELEDSGVYFCASSQVSTGQTQYFGPGTRLLVL.

The sample holds a few counts of this clone. The CDR3 DNA reads TGTGCCAGCAGCCCCACAGGGAGGGGGACAGATACGCAGTATTTT. Encoded protein: CASSPTGRGTDTQYF. The rearrangement links TRBV2 to TRBJ2-3; the D gene is possibly TRBD2 (7 bases). The germline CDR1 and CDR2 sequences are SNHLY and FYNNEI. V was clipped by 6 bases and J by 3 bases, with 16 bases between them. The CDR3 has 15 residues. The whole variable domain, filled in from reference TRBV2 and TRBJ2-3, reads EPEVTQTPSHQVTQMGQEVILRCVPISNHLYFYWYRQILGQKVEFLVSFYNNEISEKSEIFDDQFSVERPDGSNFTLKIRSTKLEDSAMYFCASSPTGRGTDTQYFGPGTRLTVL.

In its sample, this clone was seen a few times. This sequence joins TRBV7-6 and TRBJ2-7; TRBD1 aligns across 7 bases. CDR1 is SGHVS and CDR2 is FNYEAQ in the germline V gene. The CDR3 sequence is 13 residues long. The trim removed 5 bases at V and 4 bases at J, leaving 5 bases unmatched. The DNA of the CDR3 is TGTGCCAGCAGCGAACGACAGGGTTACGAGCAGTACTTC. Its protein product is CASSERQGYEQYF.

The V and J genes are TRBV30 and TRBJ1-3; 7 bases are a match to TRBD1. The germline CDR1 and CDR2 sequences are GTSNPN and SVGIG (reference sequence). CDR3 length equals 13 residues. The V and J ends lost 8 bases and 5 bases, in that order; junction bases with no gene match: 9. CDR3 DNA: TGTGCCGGACGACAGGGACCGAGAAACACCATATATTTT. Translated, it gives CAGRQGPRNTIYF.

This sequence joins TRBV6-4 and TRBJ2-3; maybe TRBD1 (5 bases). The V gene lost 4 bases and the J gene lost 2 bases, with 10 bases spanning the gap. CDR1 is MRHNA, CDR2 SNTAGT, per germline. CDR3 length: 14 amino acids. CDR3 sequence reads: CASSVQGYTDTQYF. CDR3 nucleotide sequence: TGTGCCAGCAGTGTGCAGGGTTACACAGATACGCAGTATTTT.

This clone has a handful of counts. This CDR3 is CASSSRWAFF. The DNA for the CDR3 is TGTGCCAGCAGCTCTAGGTGGGCTTTCTTT. V is TRBV2 and J is TRBJ1-1; D not certain. The CDR3 extends over 10 amino acids. The V gene's germline CDR1 is SNHLY and CDR2 FYNNEI. Trimming cost V 6 bases and J 11 bases, with 10 bases left between them.

This CDR3 reads CASSLGAGANEKLFF. CDR3 DNA sequence: TGTGCCAGCAGCTTAGGAGCCGGGGCTAATGAAAAACTGTTTTTT. This rearrangement joins TRBV5-4 to TRBJ1-4; D unresolved. Trimming took off 2 bases at V and 3 bases at J, with 11 bases between the two ends. The CDR3 covers 15 residues. CDR1 and CDR2 from the germline V gene are SGHNT and YYREEE (reference sequence).

CDR3 residues: CASSLGQGGHNEQFF. Written as DNA, the CDR3 is TGTGCCAGCAGTTTGGGACAGGGGGGACACAATGAGCAGTTCTTC. V and J are TRBV6-5 and TRBJ2-1, with 11 positions matching TRBD1. V shed 4 bases and J 5 bases; nucleotides not matched to a gene: 4. The length of the CDR3 is 15 residues. Per germline, CDR1 MNHEY and CDR2 SVGAGI.

This clone has just a few counts. The V gene is TRBV19, the J gene TRBJ1-5; D possibly corresponds to TRBD1 (5 bases). Germline CDR1 reads LNHDA; CDR2 reads SQIVND (reference sequence). This CDR3 is built from 15 residues. The V gene lost 5 bases and the J gene lost 1 base, with 12 bases spanning the gap. CDR3 coding DNA: TGTGCCAGTAGTTCCAGGGCGGCCAGCAATCAGCCCCAGCATTTT. Encoded protein: CASSSRAASNQPQHF.

Comment on this clone: This specimen includes other DNA sequences encoding the same CDR3. The V call is TRBV30, the J call TRBJ2-2, with a possible D match to TRBD1 (6 bases). The CDR3 spans 15 residues. Germline loops: CDR1 GTSNPN, CDR2 SVGIG (reference sequence). V lost 5 bases, J lost 2 bases, and 15 bases lay in between. CDR3 DNA sequence: TGTGCCTGGTTAACAGTACAGGGAAACACCGGGGAGCTGTTTTTT. As protein: CAWLTVQGNTGELFF.

The chain is built from TRBV19 and TRBJ2-1, with 9 bases that match TRBD2. Trimming cost V 7 bases and J 7 bases; bases outside gene matches: 8. CDR1 and CDR2 (germline): LNHDA, SQIVND (reference sequence). This CDR3 contains 14 residues. The CDR3, as DNA: TGTGCCAGTAATCTAGCGGGATTAGGGAATGAGCAGTTCTTC. Residues: CASNLAGLGNEQFF.

The rearrangement joins TRBV5-1 to TRBJ2-3; no reliable D call. Germline V gene sequence: CDR1 SGHRS, CDR2 YFSETQ. V lost 3 bases to trimming and J lost 4 bases, with 12 bases between them. This CDR3 is 14 amino acids long. The CDR3 is CASSSYLQADTQYF. DNA for the CDR3: TGCGCCAGCAGCTCCTACCTCCAGGCAGATACGCAGTATTTT.

The V call is TRBV11-2, the J call TRBJ1-1; tentative D call: TRBD1 (6 bases). V lost 1 base, J lost 3 bases, and 15 bases lay in between. Germline assignment: CDR1 SGHAT and CDR2 FQNNGV. The CDR3 extends over 16 amino acids. CDR3 protein: CASSLGPGAVYTEAFF. CDR3 sequence (DNA): TGTGCCAGCAGCTTAGGTCCAGGGGCGGTGTACACTGAAGCTTTCTTT.

Note on this clone: At one end the junction does not follow the germline gene, possibly because of a read error. V is TRBV10-3 and J is TRBJ2-7, with D tentatively TRBD1 (6 bases). Germline V gene sequence: CDR1 ENHRY, CDR2 SYGVKD. CDR3 size: 12 residues. CDR3 nucleotide sequence: TGTGCCATCAGGGACAGCTCCTACGAGCAGTGCTTC. Amino acid sequence: CAIRDSSYEQCF.

The chain recombines TRBV21-1 with TRBJ2-5; TRBD2 is the table's D call, not checked against the DNA. TRBV21-1 is a pseudogene segment. CDR3 length: 20 residues. The CDR3 is CATIKPQGLAARGFKQTQYF. For the CDR3, the DNA is TGTGCCACAATAAAACCACAGGGACTAGCGGCCCGGGGCTTCAAACAGACCCAGTACTTC.

This clone turned up a few times. The chain uses TRBV6-5 and TRBJ2-1; 7 bases match TRBD2. The germline CDR1 and CDR2 sequences are MNHEY and SVGAGI. This CDR3 spans 15 amino acids. The J segment lost 4 bases and the V segment lost 6 bases, leaving 9 bases of the junction unmatched. The CDR3 nucleotides are TGTGCCAGCAGAAAGATGGGGGGAGGGTACAATGAGCAGTTCTTC. Translated: CASRKMGGGYNEQFF.